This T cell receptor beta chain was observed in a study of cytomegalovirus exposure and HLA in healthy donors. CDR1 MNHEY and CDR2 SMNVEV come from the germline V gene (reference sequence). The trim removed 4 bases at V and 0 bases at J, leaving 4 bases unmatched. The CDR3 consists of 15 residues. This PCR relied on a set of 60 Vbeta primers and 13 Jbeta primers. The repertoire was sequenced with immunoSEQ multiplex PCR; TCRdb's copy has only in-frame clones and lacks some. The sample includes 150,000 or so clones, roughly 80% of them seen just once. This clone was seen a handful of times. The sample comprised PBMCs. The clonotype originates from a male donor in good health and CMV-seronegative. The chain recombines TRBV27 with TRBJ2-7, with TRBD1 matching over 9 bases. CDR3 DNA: TGTGCCAGCAGTTCATCGGACAGGGGCTCCTACGAGCAGTACTTC. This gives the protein CASSSSDRGSYEQYF.